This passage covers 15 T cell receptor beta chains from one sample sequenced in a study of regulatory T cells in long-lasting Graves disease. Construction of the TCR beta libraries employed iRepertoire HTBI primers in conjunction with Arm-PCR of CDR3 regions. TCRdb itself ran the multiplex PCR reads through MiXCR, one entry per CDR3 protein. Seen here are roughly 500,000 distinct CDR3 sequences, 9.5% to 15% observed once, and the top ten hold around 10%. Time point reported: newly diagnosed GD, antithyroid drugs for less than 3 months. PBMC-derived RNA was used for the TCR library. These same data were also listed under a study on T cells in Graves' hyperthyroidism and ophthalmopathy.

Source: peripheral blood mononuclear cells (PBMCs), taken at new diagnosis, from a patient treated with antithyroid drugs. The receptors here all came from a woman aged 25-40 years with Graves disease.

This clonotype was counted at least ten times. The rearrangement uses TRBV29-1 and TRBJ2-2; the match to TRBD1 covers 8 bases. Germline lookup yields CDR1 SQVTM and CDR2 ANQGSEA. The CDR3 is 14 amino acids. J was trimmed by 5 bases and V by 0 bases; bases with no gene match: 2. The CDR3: CSVEENRGTGELFF. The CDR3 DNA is TGCAGCGTTGAAGAAAACAGGGGGACCGGGGAGCTGTTTTTT.

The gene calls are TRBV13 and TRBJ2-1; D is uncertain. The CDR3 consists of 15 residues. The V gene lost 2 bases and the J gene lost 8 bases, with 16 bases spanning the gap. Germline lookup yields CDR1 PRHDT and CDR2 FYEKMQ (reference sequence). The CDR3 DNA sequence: TGTGCCAGCAGCTTATGGGCGGAGACCGAGGATGAGCAGTTCTTC. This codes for CASSLWAETEDEQFF.

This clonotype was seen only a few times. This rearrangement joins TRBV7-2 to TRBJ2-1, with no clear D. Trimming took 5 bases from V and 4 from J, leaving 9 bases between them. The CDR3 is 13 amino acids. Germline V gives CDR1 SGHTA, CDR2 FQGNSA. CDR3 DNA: TGTGCCAGCAGCGAGAGACAATACAATGAGCAGTTCTTC. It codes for CASSERQYNEQFF. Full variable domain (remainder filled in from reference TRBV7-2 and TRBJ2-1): GAGVSQSPSNKVTEKGKDVELRCDPISGHTALYWYRQSLGQGLEFLIYFQGNSAPDKSGLPSDRFSAERTGGSVSTLTIQRTQQEDSAVYLCASSERQYNEQFFGPGTRLTVL.

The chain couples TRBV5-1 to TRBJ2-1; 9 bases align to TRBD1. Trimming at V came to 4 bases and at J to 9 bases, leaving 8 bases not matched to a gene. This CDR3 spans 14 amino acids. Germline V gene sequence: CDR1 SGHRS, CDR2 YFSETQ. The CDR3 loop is CASSVTGGVGEQFF. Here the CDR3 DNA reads TGCGCCAGCAGCGTGACAGGGGGAGTGGGTGAGCAGTTCTTC.

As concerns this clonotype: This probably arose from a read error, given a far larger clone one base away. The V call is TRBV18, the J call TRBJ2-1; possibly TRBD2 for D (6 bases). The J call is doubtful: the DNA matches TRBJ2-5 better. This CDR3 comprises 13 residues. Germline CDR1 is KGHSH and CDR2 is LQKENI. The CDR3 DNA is TGTGCCAGCTCATCCCGGGAGCGAGGGGCCCAGTACTTC. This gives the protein CASSSRERGAQYF.

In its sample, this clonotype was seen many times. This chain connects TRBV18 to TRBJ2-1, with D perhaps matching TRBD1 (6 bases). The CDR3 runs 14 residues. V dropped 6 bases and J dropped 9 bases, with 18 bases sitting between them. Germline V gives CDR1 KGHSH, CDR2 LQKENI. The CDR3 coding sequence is TGTGCCAGCTCTCCCTTCCAGGGGAACGGTGAGCAGTTCTTC. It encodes CASSPFQGNGEQFF.

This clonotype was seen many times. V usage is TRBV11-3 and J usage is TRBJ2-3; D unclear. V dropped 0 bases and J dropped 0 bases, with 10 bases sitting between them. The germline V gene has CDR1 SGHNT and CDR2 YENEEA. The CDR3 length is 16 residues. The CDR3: CASSLDFVASTDTQYF. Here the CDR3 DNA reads TGTGCCAGCAGCTTAGATTTTGTAGCTAGCACAGATACGCAGTATTTT.

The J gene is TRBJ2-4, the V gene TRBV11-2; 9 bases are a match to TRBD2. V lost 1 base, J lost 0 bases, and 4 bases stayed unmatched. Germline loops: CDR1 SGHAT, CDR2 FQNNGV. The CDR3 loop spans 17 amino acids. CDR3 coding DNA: TGTGCCAGCAGCTTAGTTCCTAGCGGGGTAGCCAAAAACATTCAGTACTTC. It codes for CASSLVPSGVAKNIQYF.

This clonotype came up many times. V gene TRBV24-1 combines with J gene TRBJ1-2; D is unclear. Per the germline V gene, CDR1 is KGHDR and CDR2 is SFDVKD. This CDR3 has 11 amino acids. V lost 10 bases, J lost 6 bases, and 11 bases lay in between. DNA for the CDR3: TGTGCCACTAGCGACATTGATGGCTACACCTTC. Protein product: CATSDIDGYTF.

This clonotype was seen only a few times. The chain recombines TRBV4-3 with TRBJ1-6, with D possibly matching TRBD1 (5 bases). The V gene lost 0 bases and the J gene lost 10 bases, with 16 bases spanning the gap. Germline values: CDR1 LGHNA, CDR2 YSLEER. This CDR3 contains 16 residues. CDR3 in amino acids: CASSQDTRLQGSPLHF. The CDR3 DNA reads TGCGCCAGCAGCCAAGATACGCGGTTGCAGGGATCACCCCTCCACTTT.

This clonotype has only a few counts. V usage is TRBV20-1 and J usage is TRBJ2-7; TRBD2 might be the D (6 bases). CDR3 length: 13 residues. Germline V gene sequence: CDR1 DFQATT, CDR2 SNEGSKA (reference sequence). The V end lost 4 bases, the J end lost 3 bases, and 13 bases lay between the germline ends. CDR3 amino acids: CSAMRGGVYEQYF. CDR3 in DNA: TGCAGTGCTATGCGGGGAGGAGTCTACGAGCAGTACTTC.

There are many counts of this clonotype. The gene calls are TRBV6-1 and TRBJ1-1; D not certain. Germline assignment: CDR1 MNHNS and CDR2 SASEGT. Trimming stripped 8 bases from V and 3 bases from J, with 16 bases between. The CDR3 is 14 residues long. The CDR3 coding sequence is TGTGCCAGCCCCTTCCTGGCCGGAGACACTGAAGCTTTCTTT. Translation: CASPFLAGDTEAFF.

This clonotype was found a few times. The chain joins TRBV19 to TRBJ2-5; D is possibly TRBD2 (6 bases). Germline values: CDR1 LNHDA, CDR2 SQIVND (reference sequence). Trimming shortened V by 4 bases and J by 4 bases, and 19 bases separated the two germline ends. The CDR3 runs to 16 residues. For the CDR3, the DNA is TGTGCCAGTAGTACTACCCCGGGGCGGGGACGAGAGACCCAGTACTTC. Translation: CASSTTPGRGRETQYF.

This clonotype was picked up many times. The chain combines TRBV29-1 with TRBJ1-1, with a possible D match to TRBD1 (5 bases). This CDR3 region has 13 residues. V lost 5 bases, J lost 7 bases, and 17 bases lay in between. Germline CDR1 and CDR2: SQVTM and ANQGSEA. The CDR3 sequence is CSVKDKVGGEAFF. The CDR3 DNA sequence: TGCAGCGTTAAGGACAAGGTCGGGGGTGAAGCTTTCTTT.

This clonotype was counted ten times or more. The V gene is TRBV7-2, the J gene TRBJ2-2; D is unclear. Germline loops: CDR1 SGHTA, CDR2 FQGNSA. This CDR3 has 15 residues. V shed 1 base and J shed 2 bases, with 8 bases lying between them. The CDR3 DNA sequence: TGTGCCAGCAGCTTAGGATCGGTTAACACCGGGGAGCTGTTTTTT. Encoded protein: CASSLGSVNTGELFF.